Each of the 18 T cell receptor beta chains below was sequenced from the same sample in a study of T cell responses to AZD1222 COVID-19 vaccine. Produced via immunoSEQ multiplex PCR; TCRdb's table is partial and in-frame only. This table has 55,000 to 70,000 clones, roughly 90% appearing once. Source: peripheral blood, taken on day 0 of AZD1222 vaccination. These receptors all stem from an adult in good health.

V gene TRBV21-1 combines with J gene TRBJ2-4; the table assigns TRBD1, which was not confirmed against the DNA. TRBV21-1 is tagged as a pseudogene. The length of the CDR3 is 14 residues. The CDR3 is CASSEDRAKNIQYF. For the CDR3, the DNA is TGTGCCAGCAGCGAAGACAGAGCCAAAAACATTCAGTACTTC.

This rearrangement joins TRBV4-3 to TRBJ2-5, with D unclear. Trimming took 0 bases from V and 2 from J, leaving 7 bases between them. Germline lookup yields CDR1 LGHNA and CDR2 YSLEER. The CDR3 has 14 residues. The CDR3 loop reads CASSQDSWQETQYF. Here the CDR3 DNA reads TGCGCCAGCAGCCAAGATAGTTGGCAAGAGACCCAGTACTTC.

The chain recombines TRBV6-5 with TRBJ2-2; 7 nucleotides line up with TRBD1. Trimming at V came to 5 bases and at J to 4 bases, leaving 1 base not matched to a gene. The germline V gene encodes CDR1 MNHEY and CDR2 SVGAGI. The CDR3 runs 13 residues. The CDR3, as DNA: TGTGCCAGCAGTCACAGGGGCACCGGGGAGCTGTTTTTT. As protein: CASSHRGTGELFF.

V gene TRBV6-1 combines with J gene TRBJ2-6; D is unclear. CDR3 size: 17 residues. Germline loops: CDR1 MNHNS, CDR2 SASEGT. V lost 2 bases, J lost 0 bases, and 11 bases lay in between. The CDR3: CASSEFHGGSGANVLTF. The CDR3 DNA is TGTGCCAGCAGTGAATTTCACGGTGGCTCTGGGGCCAACGTCCTGACTTTC.

The chain has TRBV5-4 and TRBJ2-1; 9 nucleotides align to TRBD1. CDR3 size: 15 residues. With V trimmed by 2 bases and J by 4 bases, 4 bases remained unmatched. CDR1 is SGHNT and CDR2 is YYREEE in the germline V gene (reference sequence). CDR3 bases: TGTGCCAGCAGCTTCGACAGGGGGTCTTACAATGAGCAGTTCTTC. It specifies CASSFDRGSYNEQFF. The full variable domain, with the rest looked up from reference TRBV5-4 and TRBJ2-1, is ETGVTQSPTHLIKTRGQQVTLRCSSQSGHNTVSWYQQALGQGPQFIFQYYREEENGRGNFPPRFSGLQFPNYSSELNVNALELDDSALYLCASSFDRGSYNEQFFGPGTRLTVL.

This sequence joins TRBV28 and TRBJ1-4, with a tentative D call TRBD1 (6 bases). From germline, CDR1 is MDHEN and CDR2 SYDVKM. Trimming pared 3 bases from V and 0 bases from J, leaving 11 bases between. This CDR3 is 16 amino acids long. CDR3 loop: CASSFQGTTTNEKLFF. CDR3 sequence (DNA): TGTGCCAGCAGTTTTCAGGGGACGACAACTAATGAAAAACTGTTTTTT.

This clone was detected only once. The V call is TRBV28, the J call TRBJ1-4, with D maybe TRBD1 (6 bases). Germline V gene data show CDR1 as MDHEN and CDR2 as SYDVKM. The CDR3 is made up of 15 amino acids. The V end was cut by 6 bases, the J end by 5 bases, with 16 bases between. This chain's CDR3 is CASSLPTGGNEKLFF. CDR3 DNA: TGTGCCAGCAGCTTACCGACAGGTGGGAATGAAAAACTGTTTTTT.

The chain carries TRBV7-3 and TRBJ2-6; no firm D call. This CDR3 has 16 amino acids. From germline, CDR1 is SGHTA and CDR2 FQGTGA. The germline V and J ends were trimmed by 5 bases and 3 bases, with 14 bases remaining between them. The CDR3 reads CASSAQPGGGANVLTF. CDR3 nucleotides: TGTGCCAGCAGCGCCCAGCCCGGTGGTGGGGCCAACGTCCTGACTTTC.

The rearrangement joins TRBV11-1 to TRBJ1-1, with TRBD1 matching over 7 bases. The CDR3 length is 14 residues. From germline, CDR1 is SGHAT and CDR2 FQDESV (reference sequence). With 2 bases clipped from V and 4 bases from J, the junction kept 4 bases outside the gene matches. The CDR3 is CASSLIQGTTEAFF. CDR3 nucleotide sequence: TGTGCCAGCAGCTTAATACAGGGGACCACTGAAGCTTTCTTT.

This chain joins TRBV7-9 and TRBJ2-1; D may match TRBD1 or TRBD2 (5 bases each). CDR1 and CDR2 from the germline V gene are SEHNR and FQNEAQ (reference sequence). Trimming removed 3 bases at V and 2 bases at J, with 11 bases between. CDR3 length equals 15 residues. In DNA form, the CDR3 reads TGTGCCAGCAGCTTGGGGCGGGCAGCCTACAATGAGCAGTTCTTC. Translation gives CASSLGRAAYNEQFF.

This clone was detected only a few times. Here the CDR3 reads CASSLAGGGWSNQPQHF. As DNA, the CDR3 is TGTGCCAGCAGCTTAGCGGGGGGCGGGTGGAGCAATCAGCCCCAGCATTTT. This sequence joins TRBV7-2 and TRBJ1-5; maybe TRBD1 (6 bases). Germline CDR1 and CDR2: SGHTA and FQGNSA. The germline V and J ends were trimmed by 0 bases and 1 base, with 13 bases remaining between them. The CDR3 sequence is 17 residues long.

V gene TRBV19 combines with J gene TRBJ2-1; 12 positions agree with TRBD2. The CDR3 has 19 amino acids. With 5 bases clipped from V and 4 bases from J, the junction kept 15 bases outside the gene matches. Germline CDR1 and CDR2: LNHDA and SQIVND (reference sequence). This CDR3 reads CASSPGWASGRAVYNEQFF. Here the CDR3 DNA reads TGTGCCAGTAGTCCCGGTTGGGCTAGCGGGAGGGCCGTGTACAATGAGCAGTTCTTC.

This sequence joins TRBV20-1 and TRBJ2-7; D remains ambiguous. The CDR3 is 12 amino acids. Germline lookup yields CDR1 DFQATT and CDR2 SNEGSKA (reference sequence). Trimming shortened V by 3 bases and J by 3 bases, and 9 bases separated the two germline ends. Written as DNA, the CDR3 is TGCAGTGCTAGTTCTCCAGACTACGAGCAGTACTTC. Translated, it gives CSASSPDYEQYF.

This sequence joins TRBV30 and TRBJ1-1, with TRBD1 matching 8 bases. Germline loops: CDR1 GTSNPN, CDR2 SVGIG (reference sequence). The CDR3 runs to 15 residues. J gave up 1 base and V 5 bases, and 9 bases lay outside the gene matches. The CDR3: CAWESSGQANTEAFF. CDR3 coding DNA: TGTGCCTGGGAATCCTCGGGACAGGCGAACACTGAAGCTTTCTTT.

J is TRBJ2-5 and V is TRBV2; D is unresolved. The germline V gene encodes CDR1 SNHLY and CDR2 FYNNEI. V was pared by 3 bases and J by 2 bases, with 7 bases between. There are 13 residues in the CDR3. DNA of the CDR3: TGTGCCAGCAGTGACTCACAGCAAGAGACCCAGTACTTC. It encodes CASSDSQQETQYF.

The gene calls are TRBV6-2 or TRBV6-3 and TRBJ1-1; D is undetermined. The V gene lost 4 bases and the J gene lost 2 bases, with 8 bases spanning the gap. There are 13 residues in the CDR3. CDR1 is MNHEY and CDR2 is SVGEGT in the germline V gene. CDR3 DNA: TGTGCCAGCAGTTGGGCAGCAAACACTGAAGCTTTCTTT. This sequence encodes CASSWAANTEAFF.

The V gene is TRBV3-1 (or the pseudogene TRBV3-2), the J gene TRBJ2-1; D perhaps matches TRBD2 (6 bases). Trimming took off 4 bases at V and 3 bases at J, with 13 bases between the two ends. The CDR3 is made up of 15 amino acids. Germline CDR1 is LGHDT and CDR2 is YNNKEL (reference sequence). CDR3 DNA: TGTGCCAGCAGCCTTACCGGCGGGGTCTACAATGAGCAGTTCTTC. This codes for CASSLTGGVYNEQFF.

The chain links TRBV6-4 to TRBJ1-5; 7 bases line up with TRBD1. CDR1 and CDR2 from the germline V gene are MRHNA and SNTAGT. CDR3 length equals 14 residues. V shed 6 bases, J shed 7 bases, and the junction held 9 bases outside the gene matches. The chain's CDR3 is CASSDRAEGQPQHF. CDR3 nucleotides: TGTGCCAGCAGCGACAGGGCGGAGGGGCAGCCCCAGCATTTT.